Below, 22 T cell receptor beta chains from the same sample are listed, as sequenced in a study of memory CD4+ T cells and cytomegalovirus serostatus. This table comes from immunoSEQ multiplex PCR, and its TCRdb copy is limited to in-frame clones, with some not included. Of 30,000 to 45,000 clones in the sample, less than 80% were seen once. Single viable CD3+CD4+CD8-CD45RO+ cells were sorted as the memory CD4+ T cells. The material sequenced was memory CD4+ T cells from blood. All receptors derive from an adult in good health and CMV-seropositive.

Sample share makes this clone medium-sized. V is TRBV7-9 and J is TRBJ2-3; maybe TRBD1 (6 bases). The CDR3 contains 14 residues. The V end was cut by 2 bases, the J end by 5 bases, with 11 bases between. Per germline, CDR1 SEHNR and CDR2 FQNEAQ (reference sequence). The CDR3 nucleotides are TGTGCCAGCAGCTTACATCAGGGGAAAGATACGCAGTATTTT. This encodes CASSLHQGKDTQYF.

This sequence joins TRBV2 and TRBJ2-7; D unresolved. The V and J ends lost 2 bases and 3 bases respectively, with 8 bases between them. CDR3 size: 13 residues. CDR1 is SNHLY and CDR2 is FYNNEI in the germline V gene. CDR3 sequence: CASSETWGYEQYF. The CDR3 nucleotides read TGTGCCAGCAGTGAAACTTGGGGCTACGAGCAGTACTTC.

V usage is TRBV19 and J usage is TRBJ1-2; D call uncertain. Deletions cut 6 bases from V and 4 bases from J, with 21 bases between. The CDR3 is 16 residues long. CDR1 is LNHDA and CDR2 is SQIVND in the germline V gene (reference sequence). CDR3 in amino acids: CASRTGSAGDLYGYTF. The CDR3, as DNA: TGTGCCAGTAGGACGGGGAGTGCAGGAGACCTCTATGGCTACACCTTC.

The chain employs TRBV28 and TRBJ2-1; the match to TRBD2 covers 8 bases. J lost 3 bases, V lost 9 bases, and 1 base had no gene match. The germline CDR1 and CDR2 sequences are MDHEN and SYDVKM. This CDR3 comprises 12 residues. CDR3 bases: TGTGCCAGTACTAGCGGCTACAATGAGCAGTTCTTC. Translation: CASTSGYNEQFF.

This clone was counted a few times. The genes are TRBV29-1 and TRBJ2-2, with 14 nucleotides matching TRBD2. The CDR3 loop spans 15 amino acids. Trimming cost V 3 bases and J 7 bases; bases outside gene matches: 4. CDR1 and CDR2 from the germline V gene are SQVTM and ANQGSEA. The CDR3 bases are TGCAGCGTTGAGAAAGGACTAGCGGGGGGCGGGGAGCTGTTTTTT. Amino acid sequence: CSVEKGLAGGGELFF.

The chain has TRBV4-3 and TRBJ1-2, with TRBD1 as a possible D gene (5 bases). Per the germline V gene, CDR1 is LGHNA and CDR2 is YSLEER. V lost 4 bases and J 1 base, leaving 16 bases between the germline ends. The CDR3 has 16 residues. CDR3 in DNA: TGCGCCAGCAGCCTACACCTAGGGGAGGGTAACTATGGCTACACCTTC. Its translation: CASSLHLGEGNYGYTF.

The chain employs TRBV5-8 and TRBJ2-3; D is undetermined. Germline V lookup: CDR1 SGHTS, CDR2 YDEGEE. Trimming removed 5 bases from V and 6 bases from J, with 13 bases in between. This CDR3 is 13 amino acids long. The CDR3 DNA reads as TGTGCCAGCAGTTATCGGAAGGCGGATACGCAGTATTTT. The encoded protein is CASSYRKADTQYF.

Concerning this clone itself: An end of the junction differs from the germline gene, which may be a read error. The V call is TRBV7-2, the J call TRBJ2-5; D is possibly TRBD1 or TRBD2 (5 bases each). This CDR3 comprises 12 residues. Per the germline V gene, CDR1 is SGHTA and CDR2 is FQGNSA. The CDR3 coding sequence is TGTGCCAGCAGCCCGGGACGTTCGGTGGGGGACTTC. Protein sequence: CASSPGRSVGDF. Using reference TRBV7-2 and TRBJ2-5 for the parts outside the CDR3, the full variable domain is GAGVSQSPSNKVTEKGKDVELRCDPISGHTALYWYRQSLGQGLEFLIYFQGNSAPDKSGLPSDRFSAERTGGSVSTLTIQRTQQEDSAVYLCASSPGRSVGDFGPGTRLLVL.

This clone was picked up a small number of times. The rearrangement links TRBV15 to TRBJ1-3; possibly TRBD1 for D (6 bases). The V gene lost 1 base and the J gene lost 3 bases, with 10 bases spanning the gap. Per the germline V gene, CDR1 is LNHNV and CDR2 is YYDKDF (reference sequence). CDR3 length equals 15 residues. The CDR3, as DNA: TGTGCCACCAGCAGAGGGTCAGGGGTTGGAAACACCATATATTTT. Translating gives CATSRGSGVGNTIYF.

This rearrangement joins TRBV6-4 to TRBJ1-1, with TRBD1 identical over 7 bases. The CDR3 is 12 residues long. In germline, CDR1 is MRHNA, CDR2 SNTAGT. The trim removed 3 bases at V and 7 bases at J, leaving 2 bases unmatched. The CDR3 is CASSDWTGEAFF. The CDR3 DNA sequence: TGTGCCAGCAGTGATTGGACAGGTGAAGCTTTCTTT.

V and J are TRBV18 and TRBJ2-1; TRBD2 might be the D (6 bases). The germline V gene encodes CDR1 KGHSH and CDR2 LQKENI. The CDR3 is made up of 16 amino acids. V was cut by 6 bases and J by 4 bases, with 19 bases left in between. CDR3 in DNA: TGTGCCAGCTCGCGAAGCCGTACTAGCTATTACAATGAGCAGTTCTTC. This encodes CASSRSRTSYYNEQFF.

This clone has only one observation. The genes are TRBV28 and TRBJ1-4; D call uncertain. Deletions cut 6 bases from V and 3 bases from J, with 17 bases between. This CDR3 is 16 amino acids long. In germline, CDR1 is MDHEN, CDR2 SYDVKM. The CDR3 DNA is TGTGCCAGCAGCCCCCCATCTTTGCGGGCTAATGAAAAACTGTTTTTT. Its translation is CASSPPSLRANEKLFF.

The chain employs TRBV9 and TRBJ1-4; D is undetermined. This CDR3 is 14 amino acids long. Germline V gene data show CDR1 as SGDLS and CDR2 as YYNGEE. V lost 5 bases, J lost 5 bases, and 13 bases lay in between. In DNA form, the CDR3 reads TGTGCCAGCAGTCGCCGGGAGGCAAATGAAAAACTGTTTTTT. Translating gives CASSRREANEKLFF.

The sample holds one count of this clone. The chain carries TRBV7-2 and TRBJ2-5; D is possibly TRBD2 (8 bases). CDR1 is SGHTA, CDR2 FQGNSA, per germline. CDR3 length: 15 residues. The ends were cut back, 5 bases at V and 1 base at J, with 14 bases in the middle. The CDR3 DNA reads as TGTGCCAGCAGCGTGACAGGGACTAGCCAAGAGACCCAGTACTTC. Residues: CASSVTGTSQETQYF.

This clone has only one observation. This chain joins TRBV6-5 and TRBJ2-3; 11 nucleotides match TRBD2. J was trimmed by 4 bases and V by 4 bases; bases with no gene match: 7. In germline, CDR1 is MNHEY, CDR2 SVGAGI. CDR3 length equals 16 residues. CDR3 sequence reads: CASSSRLAGGPDTQYF. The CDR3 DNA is TGTGCCAGCAGTTCCCGCTTAGCGGGGGGGCCAGATACGCAGTATTTT.

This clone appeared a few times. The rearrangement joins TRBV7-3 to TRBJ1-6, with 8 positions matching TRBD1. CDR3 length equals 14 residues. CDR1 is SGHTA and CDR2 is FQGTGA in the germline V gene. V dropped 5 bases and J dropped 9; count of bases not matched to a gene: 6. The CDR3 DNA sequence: TGTGCCAGCAGCCGACAGGGGCAGGGTTCACCCCTCCACTTT. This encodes CASSRQGQGSPLHF.

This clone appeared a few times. This CDR3 reads CASSEAGLINQPQHF. CDR3 in DNA: TGTGCCAGCAGTGAAGCAGGACTGATCAATCAGCCCCAGCATTTT. The V call is TRBV2, the J call TRBJ1-5; D uncertain. This CDR3 is 15 amino acids long. Germline CDR1 is SNHLY and CDR2 is FYNNEI. Trimming took off 0 bases at V and 3 bases at J, with 9 bases between the two ends. The complete variable domain, with remaining parts taken from reference TRBV2 and TRBJ1-5, reads EPEVTQTPSHQVTQMGQEVILRCVPISNHLYFYWYRQILGQKVEFLVSFYNNEISEKSEIFDDQFSVERPDGSNFTLKIRSTKLEDSAMYFCASSEAGLINQPQHFGDGTRLSIL.

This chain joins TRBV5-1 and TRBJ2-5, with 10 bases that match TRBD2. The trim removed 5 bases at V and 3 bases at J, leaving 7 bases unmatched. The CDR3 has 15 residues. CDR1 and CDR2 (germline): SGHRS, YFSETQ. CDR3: CASRMWSGGEETQYF. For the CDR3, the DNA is TGCGCCAGCAGGATGTGGAGCGGGGGGGAAGAGACCCAGTACTTC.

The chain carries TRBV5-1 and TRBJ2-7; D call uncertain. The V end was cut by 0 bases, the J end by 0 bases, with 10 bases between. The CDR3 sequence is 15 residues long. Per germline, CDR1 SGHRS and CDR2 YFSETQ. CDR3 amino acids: CASSLVAQSSYEQYF. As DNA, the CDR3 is TGCGCCAGCAGCTTGGTAGCACAGAGCTCCTACGAGCAGTACTTC.

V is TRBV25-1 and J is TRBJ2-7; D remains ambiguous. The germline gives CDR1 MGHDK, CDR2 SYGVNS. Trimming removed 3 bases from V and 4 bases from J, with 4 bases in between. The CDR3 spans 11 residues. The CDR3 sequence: CASSDRYEQYF. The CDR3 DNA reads TGTGCCAGCAGTGACCGTTACGAGCAGTACTTC.

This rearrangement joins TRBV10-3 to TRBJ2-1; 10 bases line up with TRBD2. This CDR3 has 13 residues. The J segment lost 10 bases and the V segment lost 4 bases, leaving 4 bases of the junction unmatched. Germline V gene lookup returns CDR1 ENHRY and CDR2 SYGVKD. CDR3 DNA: TGTGCCATCAGTGTTTCTAGCGGGGGAGAGCAGTTCTTC. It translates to CAISVSSGGEQFF.

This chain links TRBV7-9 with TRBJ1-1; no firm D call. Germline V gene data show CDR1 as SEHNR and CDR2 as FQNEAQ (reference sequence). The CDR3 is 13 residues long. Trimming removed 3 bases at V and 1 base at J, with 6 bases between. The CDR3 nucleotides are TGTGCCAGCAGCTTTAGTACGAACACTGAAGCTTTCTTT. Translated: CASSFSTNTEAFF.